These 32 T cell receptor beta chains originate from one sample sequenced in a study of molecular identifiers for immune sequencing clone quantification. TCRdb processed the PCR reads anew with MiXCR; each CDR3 protein has one entry. The sample holds approximately 590,000 distinct CDR3 sequences, 25% seen once. The specimen sequenced was naive CD8+ T cells from blood, with Jurkat cell RNA spiked in. Subset here: FACS-sorted CD8+CD4-CCR7+CD45RA+ naive T cells. The origin of the receptors is a human donor in good health. Some libraries in this study had Jurkat cell RNA spiked in.

As to this clonotype: With a much larger clone just one base away, this may be a read error. The CDR3 region has the DNA TGTGCCTGCAGTCCCTTAATCACAGATACGCAGTATTTT. This gives the protein CACSPLITDTQYF. The chain employs TRBV12-3 or TRBV12-4 and TRBJ2-3; unclear D gene. The CDR3 contains 13 residues.

This clonotype has just a few counts. The genes are TRBV21-1 and TRBJ1-5; the table's D call, TRBD1, was not checked against the DNA. TRBV21-1 is labeled a pseudogene. The CDR3 is 17 residues long. DNA for the CDR3: TGTGCCAGCAGCACCCACCAAGCGGACAGGGGTTGCCAGCCCCAGCATTTT. This gives the protein CASSTHQADRGCQPQHF.

This clonotype has at least ten counts. This chain uses TRBV9 with TRBJ1-2, with TRBD1 as a possible D gene (6 bases). The CDR3 spans 15 residues. V was pared by 3 bases and J by 4 bases, with 16 bases between. Germline assignment: CDR1 SGDLS and CDR2 YYNGEE. The CDR3 region is CASSGVQGSVYGYTF. CDR3 DNA: TGTGCCAGCAGCGGCGTACAGGGTTCTGTCTATGGCTACACCTTC.

The rearrangement uses TRBV27 and TRBJ2-1, with 8 nucleotides matching TRBD1. With 5 bases clipped from V and 0 bases from J, the junction kept 12 bases outside the gene matches. CDR3 length: 18 residues. Germline CDR1 reads MNHEY; CDR2 reads SMNVEV (reference sequence). Here the CDR3 DNA reads TGTGCCAGCAGTCCCATCAGGACAGGGAGAAGCTCCTACAATGAGCAGTTCTTC. Its translation: CASSPIRTGRSSYNEQFF.

As concerns this clonotype: Given a much more abundant clone one base away, this may be a read error. The chain couples TRBV29-1 to TRBJ1-2, with D possibly matching TRBD1 (5 bases). CDR1 is SQVTM, CDR2 ANQGSEA, per germline. This CDR3 has 13 residues. V was pared by 2 bases and J by 1 base, with 8 bases between. This chain's CDR3 is CSVEQGFNYGYTF. In nucleotides, the CDR3 is TGCAGCGTTGAACAGGGATTTAACTATGGCTACACCTTC.

The chain links TRBV7-9 to TRBJ2-7; weak D call: TRBD2 (5 bases). Germline lookup yields CDR1 SEHNR and CDR2 FQNEAQ (reference sequence). Trimming left V 5 bases short and J 5 bases short, with 13 bases between. The CDR3 is 13 residues long. Written as DNA, the CDR3 is TGTGCCAGCAGCCCACGCCGGCGGGACGAGCAGTACTTC. It encodes CASSPRRRDEQYF.

This clonotype was counted between two and nine times. The rearrangement links TRBV29-1 to TRBJ2-6; D is unresolved. The V and J ends lost 6 bases and 0 bases respectively, with 15 bases between them. Germline CDR1 is SQVTM and CDR2 is ANQGSEA. CDR3 size: 16 residues. CDR3 coding DNA: TGCAGCGTGCTGGGTTGGCCGGACTCTGGGGCCAACGTCCTGACTTTC. Translation: CSVLGWPDSGANVLTF. The whole variable domain, filled in from reference TRBV29-1 and TRBJ2-6, reads SAVISQKPSRDICQRGTSLTIQCQVDSQVTMMFWYRQQPGQSLTLIATANQGSEATYESGFVIDKFPISRPNLTFSTLTVSNMSPEDSSIYLCSVLGWPDSGANVLTFGAGSRLTVL.

With respect to this clonotype: A much bigger clone sits one base away, suggesting this may be a read error. This chain uses TRBV4-1 with TRBJ1-6, with D maybe TRBD1 (6 bases). This CDR3 has 17 amino acids. CDR1 and CDR2 (germline): MGHRA, YSYEKL. The DNA of the CDR3 is TGCGCCGGCAGCCGTAAAGGGGGGCCGAGCTATAATTCACCCCTCCACTTT. It encodes CAGSRKGGPSYNSPLHF.

The chain employs TRBV4-3 and TRBJ2-1; 8 nucleotides align to TRBD1. The CDR3 consists of 16 residues. CDR1 and CDR2 (germline): LGHNA, YSLEER. With 0 bases clipped from V and 3 bases from J, the junction kept 4 bases outside the gene matches. The CDR3 nucleotides are TGCGCCAGCAGCCAAGATCGACAGGGGCGCTACAATGAGCAGTTCTTC. This sequence encodes CASSQDRQGRYNEQFF.

This clonotype was recorded a few times. The chain uses TRBV19 and TRBJ1-6; no clear D. Trimming left V 3 bases short and J 5 bases short, with 5 bases between. The CDR3 has 13 residues. The V gene's germline CDR1 is LNHDA and CDR2 SQIVND (reference sequence). The CDR3 coding sequence is TGTGCCAGTAGTATCGGGAATAATTCACCCCTCCACTTT. Its translation: CASSIGNNSPLHF.

V is TRBV29-1 and J is TRBJ2-1; 11 nucleotides align to TRBD2. Trimming removed 3 bases from V and 5 bases from J; junction bases left unmatched: 3. The CDR3 is 14 amino acids. Germline V gives CDR1 SQVTM, CDR2 ANQGSEA. CDR3 coding DNA: TGCAGCGTTGACGGGACTAGCGGCGACAATGAGCAGTTCTTC. This translates into CSVDGTSGDNEQFF.

In the case of this clonotype: A read error is possible here, since a much larger clone lies one base away. The V and J genes are TRBV27 and TRBJ1-6; maybe TRBD1 (6 bases). This CDR3 is built from 15 residues. Trimming removed 3 bases from V and 3 bases from J, with 9 bases in between. CDR1 is MNHEY and CDR2 is SMNVEV in the germline V gene (reference sequence). Here the CDR3 DNA reads TGTGCCAGCAGTTTGTTGGACAGCTATAATTCACCCCTCCACTTT. It translates to CASSLLDSYNSPLHF.

As for this clonotype: At one of its ends the junction is not consistent with the germline gene, which may arise from a read error. The rearrangement links TRBV28 to TRBJ2-7; 9 bases fit TRBD2. Per the germline V gene, CDR1 is MDHEN and CDR2 is SYDVKM. This CDR3 is built from 13 residues. CDR3 sequence: CASSILAGYKQYF. DNA for the CDR3: TGTGCCAGCAGTATACTAGCGGGCTACAAGCAGTACTTC.

For this clonotype: Mismatch with germline at one junction end may stem from a read error. V usage is TRBV7-9 and J usage is TRBJ1-1, with unresolved D. The V gene's germline CDR1 is SEHNR and CDR2 FQNEAQ (reference sequence). There are 12 residues in the CDR3. In nucleotides, the CDR3 is TGTGCCAGCAGCTCTTTCAATACTGGAGCTTTCTTT. Amino acid sequence: CASSSFNTGAFF.

This sequence joins TRBV5-5 and TRBJ2-7; no clear D. The V gene lost 4 bases and the J gene lost 0 bases, with 11 bases spanning the gap. Germline V gives CDR1 SGHKS, CDR2 YYEKEE (reference sequence). This CDR3 is 14 amino acids long. CDR3 in DNA: TGTGCCAGCAGCCCCGACTGGATCTCCTACGAGCAGTACTTC. Protein product: CASSPDWISYEQYF.

There are a few counts of this clonotype. The rearrangement joins TRBV27 to TRBJ2-7; 9 nucleotides line up with TRBD1. CDR1 is MNHEY, CDR2 SMNVEV, per germline (reference sequence). The junction had 5 bases not matched to a gene; V was cut back by 7 bases and J by 1 base. The CDR3 is made up of 14 amino acids. The CDR3 DNA reads as TGTGCCAGCACTGAGACAGGGGGGTCCTACGAGCAGTACTTC. Translated, it gives CASTETGGSYEQYF.

This clonotype was seen a few times. The chain carries TRBV5-5 and TRBJ1-6; D remains ambiguous. The CDR3 spans 18 residues. Germline V CDR1 and CDR2: SGHKS, YYEKEE (reference sequence). V lost 5 bases to trimming and J lost 0 bases, with 18 bases between them. The CDR3 spells CASSHRPPASSYNSPLHF. In DNA form, the CDR3 reads TGTGCCAGCAGTCATCGGCCCCCGGCTAGCTCCTATAATTCACCCCTCCACTTT. Using reference TRBV5-5 and TRBJ1-6 for the parts outside the CDR3, the full variable domain is DAGVTQSPTHLIKTRGQQVTLRCSPISGHKSVSWYQQVLGQGPQFIFQYYEKEERGRGNFPDRFSARQFPNYSSELNVNALLLGDSALYLCASSHRPPASSYNSPLHFGNGTRLTVT.

A few counts support this clonotype. This rearrangement joins TRBV12-3 or TRBV12-4 to TRBJ2-2; D gene unclear. V lost 5 bases, J lost 0 bases, and 13 bases lay in between. There are 16 residues in the CDR3. CDR3 amino acids: CASSPFGQSNTGELFF. As DNA, the CDR3 is TGTGCCAGCAGTCCCTTTGGGCAGTCGAACACCGGGGAGCTGTTTTTT.

The table lists this clonotype with a count of one. In this CDR3 the conserved last residue, phenylalanine or tryptophan, is missing, so a read error is likely. This chain joins TRBV2 and TRBJ1-2, with D possibly matching TRBD1 (6 bases). The CDR3 loop spans 14 amino acids. Trimming pared 11 bases from V and 0 bases from J, leaving 16 bases between. CDR1 SNHLY and CDR2 FYNNEI come from the germline V gene. The CDR3 is CALRGAGSNYGYTL. The DNA of the CDR3 is TGTGCCTTAAGGGGGGCTGGGTCTAACTATGGCTACACCCTC.

This clonotype occurred many times. The rearrangement joins TRBV4-1 to TRBJ2-7; a possible D gene is TRBD1 (5 bases). The V and J ends lost 0 bases and 4 bases respectively, with 16 bases between them. From germline, CDR1 is MGHRA and CDR2 YSYEKL. This CDR3 has 16 amino acids. CDR3 residues: CASSQDEAGAGYEQYF. In nucleotides, the CDR3 is TGCGCCAGCAGCCAAGATGAGGCAGGTGCAGGGTACGAGCAGTACTTC.

This rearrangement joins TRBV7-6 to TRBJ2-3; unclear D gene. In germline, CDR1 is SGHVS, CDR2 FNYEAQ. The CDR3 length is 16 residues. Trimming pared 1 base from V and 5 bases from J, leaving 16 bases between. The CDR3 loop is CASSLVPAVSGDTQYF. CDR3 nucleotide sequence: TGTGCCAGCAGCTTAGTGCCGGCAGTATCGGGAGATACGCAGTATTTT.

This clonotype was observed a handful of times. A much larger clone lies one base from this, so it may be a read error. This sequence joins TRBV7-2 and TRBJ2-5, with a weak D call TRBD1 (5 bases). Germline CDR1 is SGHTA and CDR2 is FQGNSA. V shed 8 bases and J shed 4 bases, with 20 bases lying between them. This CDR3 comprises 15 residues. The chain's CDR3 is CASGSTWGLGETQYF. The CDR3 DNA reads as TGTGCCAGCGGCTCAACATGGGGCCTAGGAGAGACCCAGTACTTC.

The chain carries TRBV7-9 and TRBJ2-7; possibly TRBD1 or TRBD2 for D (5 bases each). CDR1 is SEHNR and CDR2 is FQNEAQ in the germline V gene (reference sequence). With 5 bases removed from V and 6 bases from J, the gap between germline ends came to 14 bases. The CDR3 extends over 13 amino acids. The CDR3 coding sequence is TGTGCCAGCAGCCCCGGTGGGGACCTCGAGCAGTACTTC. As protein: CASSPGGDLEQYF.

Concerning this clonotype: A much larger clonotype is one base distant, so this may be a read error. This chain uses TRBV27 with TRBJ2-7; D is undetermined. CDR3 length equals 14 residues. CDR1 is MNHEY and CDR2 is SMNVEV in the germline V gene (reference sequence). The CDR3 loop is CASSLSSSLHERYF. Here the CDR3 DNA reads TGTGCCAGCAGTTTATCGTCTAGTCTACACGAGCGGTACTTC.

This clonotype has at least ten counts. The rearrangement uses TRBV20-1 and TRBJ2-3, with 7 bases identical to TRBD2. The V segment lost 3 bases and the J segment 0 bases; nucleotides outside the gene matches: 3. Germline V gives CDR1 DFQATT, CDR2 SNEGSKA (reference sequence). This CDR3 has 14 amino acids. The CDR3 sequence is CSASGGVSTDTQYF. CDR3 in DNA: TGCAGTGCTAGTGGGGGGGTCAGCACAGATACGCAGTATTTT.

V gene TRBV12-3 or TRBV12-4 combines with J gene TRBJ2-7; a possible D gene is TRBD2 (7 bases). The CDR3 spans 13 residues. V was cut by 1 base and J by 6 bases, with 10 bases left in between. This CDR3 reads CASSLVRGAEQYF. CDR3 in DNA: TGTGCCAGCAGTTTAGTTCGGGGGGCCGAGCAGTACTTC.

With respect to this clonotype: The junction and the germline gene differ at one end; a read error may be behind it. The J gene is TRBJ2-7, the V gene TRBV7-9, with D possibly matching TRBD2 (6 bases). In germline, CDR1 is SEHNR, CDR2 FQNEAQ (reference sequence). This CDR3 comprises 14 residues. CDR3 sequence: CAGSLGGSAYEQYF. The CDR3 nucleotides are TGTGCCGGCAGCTTAGGAGGGTCGGCCTACGAGCAGTACTTC.

On this clonotype: This clone may be a read error of a much larger clone one base away. The chain links TRBV7-6 to TRBJ1-3, with 10 bases matching TRBD1. CDR1 is SGHVS, CDR2 FNYEAQ, per germline. The CDR3 spans 14 residues. V gave up 5 bases and J gave up 2 bases; unmatched junction bases: 0. The CDR3, as DNA: TGTGCCAGCAGCGGGACAGGGGCTGGAAACACCATATATTTT. Its protein product is CASSGTGAGNTIYF.

The chain uses TRBV6-2 or TRBV6-3 and TRBJ2-1; D is ambiguous. The CDR3 contains 12 residues. Trimming cost V 1 base and J 6 bases, with 4 bases left between them. CDR1 and CDR2 from the germline V gene are MNHEY and SVGEGT. CDR3 DNA sequence: TGTGCCAGCAGTTACTTTGTCAATGAGCAGTTCTTC. This codes for CASSYFVNEQFF.

This clonotype has only one observation. A junction end diverges from the germline sequence, so it may reflect a read error. The CDR3 region is CASSLGTDTDTRYF. CDR3 nucleotide sequence: TGTGCCAGCAGCTTAGGGACAGATACAGATACGCGGTATTTT. The chain couples TRBV7-6 to TRBJ2-3, with D maybe TRBD1 (6 bases). This CDR3 region has 14 residues. From germline, CDR1 is SGHVS and CDR2 FNYEAQ.

The chain couples TRBV12-3 or TRBV12-4 to TRBJ2-7; 9 bases fit TRBD1. With 6 bases clipped from V and 3 bases from J, the junction kept 6 bases outside the gene matches. The CDR3 length is 14 residues. The CDR3: CASSDRGSIYEQYF. The CDR3 nucleotides read TGTGCCAGCAGCGACAGGGGGTCCATCTACGAGCAGTACTTC.

This clonotype was observed at least ten times. The chain employs TRBV30 and TRBJ2-5; D ambiguous. This CDR3 contains 14 residues. Per the germline V gene, CDR1 is GTSNPN and CDR2 is SVGIG (reference sequence). Trimming removed 0 bases from V and 0 bases from J, with 8 bases in between. The DNA of the CDR3 is TGTGCCTGGAGTGTACTTAACAACCAAGAGACCCAGTACTTC. It specifies CAWSVLNNQETQYF.